This T cell receptor (beta chain) was retrieved from a study of early T cells in non-severe SARS-CoV-2 infection. Via MiXCR, TCRdb re-called the 5' RACE reads, giving one row per CDR3 protein. Counted here are 50,000 to 60,000 distinct CDR3 sequences, around an eighth occurring once; the ten biggest clones make up 1.4%. Germline V gene data show CDR1 as MNHEY and CDR2 as SMNVEV (reference sequence). J lost 4 bases, V lost 3 bases, and 6 bases had no gene match. The CDR3 contains 17 residues. This clonotype was counted at least ten times. The clonotype comes from an adult who was a healthcare worker with PCR-confirmed SARS-CoV-2 infection or an uninfected control (not recorded which). The sequenced sample consisted of whole blood. J is TRBJ1-6 and V is TRBV27; 10 nucleotides align to TRBD1. The DNA of the CDR3 is TGTGCCAGCAGTTTCTGGGACAGGGGCTCGTATAATTCACCCCTCCACTTT. It codes for CASSFWDRGSYNSPLHF.